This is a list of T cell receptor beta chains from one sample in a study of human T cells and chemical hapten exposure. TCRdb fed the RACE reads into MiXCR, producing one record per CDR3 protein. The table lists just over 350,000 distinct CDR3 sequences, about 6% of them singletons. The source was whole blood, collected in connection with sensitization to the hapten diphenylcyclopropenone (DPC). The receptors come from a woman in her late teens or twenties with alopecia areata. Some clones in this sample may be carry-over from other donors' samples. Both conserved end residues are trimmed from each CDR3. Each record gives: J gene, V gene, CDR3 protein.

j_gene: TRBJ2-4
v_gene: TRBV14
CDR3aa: ASSRGQGANIQY

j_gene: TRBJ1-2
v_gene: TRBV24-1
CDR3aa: ATHRDSYGYT

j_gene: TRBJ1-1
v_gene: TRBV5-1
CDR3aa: ASSCGGCTEAF

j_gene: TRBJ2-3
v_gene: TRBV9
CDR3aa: ASSVGVAGGSRSTDTQY

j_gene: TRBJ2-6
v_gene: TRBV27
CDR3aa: ASSSGGSHSGANVLT

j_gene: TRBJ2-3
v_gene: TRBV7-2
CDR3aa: ASYRGSTDTQY

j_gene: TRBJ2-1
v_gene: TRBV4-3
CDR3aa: ASSRDFRGPKSHEQF

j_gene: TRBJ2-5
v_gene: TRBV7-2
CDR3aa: ASSSRGGGRVTEETQY

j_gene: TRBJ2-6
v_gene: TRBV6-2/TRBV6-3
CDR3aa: ASSPGGSGANVLT

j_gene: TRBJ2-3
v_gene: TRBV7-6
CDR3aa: ASSLRTGTDTQY

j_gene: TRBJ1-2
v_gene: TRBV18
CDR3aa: ASSPPSSASYGYT

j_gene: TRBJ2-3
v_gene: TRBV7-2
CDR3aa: ASSFRFDDTQY

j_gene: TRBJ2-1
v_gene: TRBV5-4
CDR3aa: ASSPSPSAEQF

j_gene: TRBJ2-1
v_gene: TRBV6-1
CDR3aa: ASSEEGSYNEQF

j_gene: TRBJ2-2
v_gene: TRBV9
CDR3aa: ASSVRSGGPNTGELF

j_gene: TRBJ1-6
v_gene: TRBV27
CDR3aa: ASSRPGQYNSPLH

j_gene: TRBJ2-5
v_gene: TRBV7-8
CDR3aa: ASSFLAEETQY

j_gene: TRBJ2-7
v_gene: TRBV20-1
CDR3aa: SAYRQNEQY

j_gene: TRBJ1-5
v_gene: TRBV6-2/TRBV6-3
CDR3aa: ASSIDSWGGEAQH

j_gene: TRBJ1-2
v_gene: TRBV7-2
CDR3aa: ASSLARQGLDYGYT

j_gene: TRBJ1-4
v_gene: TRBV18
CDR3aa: ASSPVPGEANEKLF

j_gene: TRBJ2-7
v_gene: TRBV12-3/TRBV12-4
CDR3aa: ASSRDTYEQY

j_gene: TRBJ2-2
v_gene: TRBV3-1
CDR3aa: ASSQGGQGDTGELF

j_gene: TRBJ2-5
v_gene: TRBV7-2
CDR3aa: ASRRLNSQQETQY

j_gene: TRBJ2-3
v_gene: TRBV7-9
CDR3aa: ASSLNAAVTDTQY

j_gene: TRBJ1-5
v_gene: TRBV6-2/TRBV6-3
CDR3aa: ASSYLPGVRENQPQH

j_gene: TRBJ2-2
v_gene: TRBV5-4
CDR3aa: ASSLRGGANTGELF

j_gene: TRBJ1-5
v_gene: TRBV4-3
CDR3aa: ASSQAPGQPQH

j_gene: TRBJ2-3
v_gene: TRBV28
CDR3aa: ASSLVLAGAMSPSTDTQY

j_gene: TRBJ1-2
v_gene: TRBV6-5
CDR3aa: ASSYRDGLRGGYT

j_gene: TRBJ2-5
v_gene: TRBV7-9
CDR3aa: ASSSNMENDQETQY

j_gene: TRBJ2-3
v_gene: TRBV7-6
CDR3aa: ASSLADRVLDTQY

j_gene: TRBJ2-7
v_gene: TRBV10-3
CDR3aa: AISEGQGPYEQY

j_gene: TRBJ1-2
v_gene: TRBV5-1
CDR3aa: ASSTGLRGYT

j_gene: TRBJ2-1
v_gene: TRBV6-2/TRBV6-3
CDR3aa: ASSSLLAGGRNEQF

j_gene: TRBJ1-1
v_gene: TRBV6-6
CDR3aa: ASSYRPPEAF

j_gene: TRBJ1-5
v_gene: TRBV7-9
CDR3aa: ASSLGVYDRDDQPQH

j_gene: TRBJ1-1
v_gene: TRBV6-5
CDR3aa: ASSYSFTGPPAAEAF

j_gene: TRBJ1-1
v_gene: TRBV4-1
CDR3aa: ASSQEKRQGITEAF

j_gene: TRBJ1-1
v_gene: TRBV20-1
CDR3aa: SAPSTDFTEAF

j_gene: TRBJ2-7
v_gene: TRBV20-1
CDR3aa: SAEGLVYEQY

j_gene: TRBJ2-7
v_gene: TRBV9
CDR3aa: ASSVGEGPPYEQY

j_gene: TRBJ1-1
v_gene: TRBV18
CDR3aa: ASSGPGSEAF

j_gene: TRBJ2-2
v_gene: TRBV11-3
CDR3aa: ASTLSPWDHPNTGELF